This T cell receptor beta chain comes out of a study of shared clonotypes between healthy human individuals. V was pared by 3 bases and J by 5 bases, with 7 bases of the junction left unmatched. Per germline, CDR1 SQVTM and CDR2 ANQGSEA. The CDR3 length is 14 residues. Measured with immunoSEQ multiplex PCR; TCRdb has only the in-frame clones, and not every one. The table has over a million clones, roughly 96% seen once. The sequenced sample consisted of naive CD4+ T cells sorted from blood. Noted subset: CD45RA+ positively selected. The chain recombines TRBV29-1 with TRBJ1-1; 9 bases line up with TRBD1. The sequence came from a man aged 25 to 40 in good health. The CDR3: CSVEGTGGLTEAFF. The DNA of the CDR3 is TGCAGCGTTGAGGGAACAGGGGGCTTAACTGAAGCTTTCTTT.